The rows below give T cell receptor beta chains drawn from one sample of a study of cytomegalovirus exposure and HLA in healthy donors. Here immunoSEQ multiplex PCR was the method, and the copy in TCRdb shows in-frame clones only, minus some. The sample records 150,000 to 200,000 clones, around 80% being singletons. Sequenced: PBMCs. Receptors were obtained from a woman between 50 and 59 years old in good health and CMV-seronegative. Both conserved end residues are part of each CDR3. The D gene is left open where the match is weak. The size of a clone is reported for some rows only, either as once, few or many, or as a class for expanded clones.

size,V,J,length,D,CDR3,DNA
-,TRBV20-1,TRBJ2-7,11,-,CRAQAGYEQYF,TGCAGAGCCCAGGCCGGCTACGAGCAGTACTTC
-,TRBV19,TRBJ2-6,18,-,CASSNILDSSSGANVLTF,TGTGCCAGTAGTAATATTCTTGACAGCAGCTCTGGGGCCAACGTCCTGACTTTC
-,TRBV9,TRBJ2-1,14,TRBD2,CASSVSLADNEQFF,TGTGCCAGCAGCGTAAGCCTAGCGGACAATGAGCAGTTCTTC
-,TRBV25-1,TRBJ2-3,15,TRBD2,CASSDGLVKADTQYF,TGTGCCAGCAGTGACGGACTAGTTAAGGCAGATACGCAGTATTTT
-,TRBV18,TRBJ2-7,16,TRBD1,CASSPPSGQVIGEQYF,TGTGCCAGCTCACCACCTTCGGGACAGGTAATAGGGGAGCAGTACTTC
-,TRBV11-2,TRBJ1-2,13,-,CASRPADYGGYTF,TGTGCCAGCCGCCCGGCGGATTATGGTGGCTACACCTTC
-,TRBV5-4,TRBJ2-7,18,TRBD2,CASSPIRGLAGGTYEQYF,TGTGCCAGCAGCCCAATCCGGGGGCTAGCGGGGGGAACCTACGAGCAGTACTTC
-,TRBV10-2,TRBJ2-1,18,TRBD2,CASSDPDTSETTVNEQFF,TGCGCCAGCAGTGACCCTGATACTAGCGAAACAACCGTCAATGAGCAGTTCTTC
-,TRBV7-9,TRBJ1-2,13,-,CASSGVTNYGYTF,TGTGCCAGCAGCGGTGTAACAAACTATGGCTACACCTTC
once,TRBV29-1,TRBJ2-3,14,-,CSSPVGADTDTQYF,TGCAGCTCGCCCGTCGGAGCAGACACAGATACGCAGTATTTT
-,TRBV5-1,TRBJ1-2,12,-,CASSTHSYGYTF,TGCGCCAGCAGTACGCACAGCTATGGCTACACCTTC
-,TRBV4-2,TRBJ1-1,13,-,CASSQRADPEAFF,TGTGCCAGCAGCCAGCGAGCGGACCCTGAAGCTTTCTTT
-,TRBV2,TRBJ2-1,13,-,CATRGLAYNEQFF,TGTGCCACCCGGGGATTGGCGTACAATGAGCAGTTCTTC
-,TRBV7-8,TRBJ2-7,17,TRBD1,CASSLLSPGQGSYEQYF,TGTGCCAGCAGCTTACTTTCTCCCGGACAGGGATCCTACGAGCAGTACTTC
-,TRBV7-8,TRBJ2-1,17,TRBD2,CASSLSSVSGDGDEQFF,TGTGCCAGCAGCTTATCCAGTGTTAGCGGGGATGGGGATGAGCAGTTCTTC
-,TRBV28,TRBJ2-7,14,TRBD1,CASRTGQGVNEQYF,TGTGCCAGCAGAACGGGACAGGGAGTGAACGAGCAGTACTTC
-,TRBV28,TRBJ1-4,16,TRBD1,CASSLTRQGGLEKLFF,TGTGCCAGCAGTTTAACCCGACAGGGAGGTTTGGAAAAACTGTTTTTT
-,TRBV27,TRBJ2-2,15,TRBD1,CASSSRQGWAGELFF,TGTGCCAGCAGTTCACGACAGGGGTGGGCCGGGGAGCTGTTTTTT
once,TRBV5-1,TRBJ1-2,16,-,CASSLALAGADYGYTF,TGCGCCAGCAGCTTGGCCCTGGCGGGGGCGGACTATGGCTACACCTTC
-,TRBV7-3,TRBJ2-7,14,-,CASSLSSGSYEQYF,TGTGCCAGCAGCTTAAGCTCAGGCAGCTACGAGCAGTACTTC
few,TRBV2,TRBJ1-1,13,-,CASSEVGNTEAFF,TGTGCCAGCAGTGAGGTCGGGAACACTGAAGCTTTCTTT
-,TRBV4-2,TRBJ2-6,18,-,CASSQVVPINSGANVLTF,TGTGCCAGCAGCCAAGTTGTTCCTATCAATTCTGGGGCCAACGTCCTGACTTTC
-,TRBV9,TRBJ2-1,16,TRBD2,CASSVQIAGVYNEQFF,TGTGCCAGCAGCGTTCAGATAGCGGGAGTGTACAATGAGCAGTTCTTC
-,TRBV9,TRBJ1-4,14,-,CASSVGTPNEKLFF,TGTGCCAGCAGCGTAGGGACACCTAATGAAAAACTGTTTTTT
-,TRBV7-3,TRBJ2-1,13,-,CASSRAGEYEQFF,TGTGCCAGCAGCAGGGCAGGGGAATATGAGCAGTTCTTC
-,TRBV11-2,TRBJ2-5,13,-,CASSLSGGETQYF,TGTGCCAGCAGCCTCTCCGGGGGAGAGACCCAGTACTTC
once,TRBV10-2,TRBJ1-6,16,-,CASSESTQLGDSPLHF,TGCGCCAGCAGTGAGTCGACCCAACTCGGGGATTCACCCCTCCACTTT
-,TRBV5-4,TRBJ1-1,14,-,CASSLQGSRTEAFF,TGTGCCAGCAGCTTGCAGGGCTCGAGGACTGAAGCTTTCTTT
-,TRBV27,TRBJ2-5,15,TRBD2,CASSLSRGGQETQYF,TGTGCCAGCAGTTTAAGTCGGGGGGGCCAAGAGACCCAGTACTTC
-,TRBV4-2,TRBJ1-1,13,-,CASSQVGGSEAFF,TGTGCCAGCAGCCAAGTGGGCGGGTCTGAAGCTTTCTTT
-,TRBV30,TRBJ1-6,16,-,CAWSVLTGGPYSPLHF,TGTGCCTGGAGTGTCCTCACAGGAGGGCCTTATTCACCCCTCCACTTT
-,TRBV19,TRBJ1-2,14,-,CASSVPGAGYGYTF,TGTGCCAGTAGTGTCCCGGGCGCGGGATATGGCTACACCTTC
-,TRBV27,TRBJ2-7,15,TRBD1,CASGRDSRIPYEQYF,TGTGCCAGCGGACGGGACAGTCGGATCCCCTACGAGCAGTACTTC
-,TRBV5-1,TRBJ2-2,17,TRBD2,CASSLTLAGGDQGELFF,TGCGCCAGCAGCTTGACGCTAGCGGGAGGCGACCAGGGGGAGCTGTTTTTT